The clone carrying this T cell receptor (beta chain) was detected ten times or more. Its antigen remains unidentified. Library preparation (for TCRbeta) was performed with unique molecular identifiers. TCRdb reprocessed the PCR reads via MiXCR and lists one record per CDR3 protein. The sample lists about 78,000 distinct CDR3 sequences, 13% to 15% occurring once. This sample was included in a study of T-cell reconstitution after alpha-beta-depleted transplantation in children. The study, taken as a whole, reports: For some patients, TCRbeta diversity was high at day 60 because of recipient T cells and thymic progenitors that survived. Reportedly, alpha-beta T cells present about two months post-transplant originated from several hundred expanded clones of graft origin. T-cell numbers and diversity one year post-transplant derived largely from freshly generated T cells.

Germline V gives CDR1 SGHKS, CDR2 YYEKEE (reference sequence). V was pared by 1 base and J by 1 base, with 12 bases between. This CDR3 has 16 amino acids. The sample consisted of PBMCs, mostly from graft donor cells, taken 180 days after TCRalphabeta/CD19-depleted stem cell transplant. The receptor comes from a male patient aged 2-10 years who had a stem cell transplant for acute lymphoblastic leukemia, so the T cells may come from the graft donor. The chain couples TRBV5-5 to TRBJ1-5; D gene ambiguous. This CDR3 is CASSLRNSVSNQPQHF. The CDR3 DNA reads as TGTGCCAGCAGCTTGCGGAACTCGGTAAGCAATCAGCCCCAGCATTTT.